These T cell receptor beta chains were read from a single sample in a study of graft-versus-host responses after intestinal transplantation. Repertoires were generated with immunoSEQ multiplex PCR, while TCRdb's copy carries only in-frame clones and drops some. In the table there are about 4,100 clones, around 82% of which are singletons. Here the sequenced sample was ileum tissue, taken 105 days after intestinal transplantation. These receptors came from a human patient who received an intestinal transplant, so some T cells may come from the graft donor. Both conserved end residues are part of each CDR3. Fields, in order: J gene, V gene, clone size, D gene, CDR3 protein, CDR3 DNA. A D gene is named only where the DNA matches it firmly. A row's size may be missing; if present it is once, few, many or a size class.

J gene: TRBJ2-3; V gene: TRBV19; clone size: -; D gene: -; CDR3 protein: CASSITPTSTDTQYF; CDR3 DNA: TGTGCCAGTAGTATAACTCCTACTAGCACAGATACGCAGTATTTT
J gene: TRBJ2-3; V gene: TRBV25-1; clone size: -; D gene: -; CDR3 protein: CASSGLTDTQYF; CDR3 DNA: TGTGCCAGCAGTGGTCTCACAGATACGCAGTATTTT
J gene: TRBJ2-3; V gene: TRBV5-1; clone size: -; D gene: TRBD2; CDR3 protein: CASSLELAGRTDTQYF; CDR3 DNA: TGCGCCAGCAGCTTGGAACTAGCGGGACGCACAGATACGCAGTATTTT
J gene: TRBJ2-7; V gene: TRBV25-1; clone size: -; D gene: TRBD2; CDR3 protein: CASSECPSGRAYEQYF; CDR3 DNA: TGTGCCAGCAGTGAATGTCCTAGCGGGAGGGCCTACGAGCAGTACTTC
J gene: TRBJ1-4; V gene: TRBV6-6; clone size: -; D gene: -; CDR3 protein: CASNSRGEATNEKLFF; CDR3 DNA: TGTGCCAGCAATTCCAGGGGCGAGGCAACTAATGAAAAACTGTTTTTT
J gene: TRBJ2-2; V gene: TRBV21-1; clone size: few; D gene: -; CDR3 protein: CASSPRVGEWDDTGELFF; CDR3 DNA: TGTGCCAGCAGCCCTCGGGTAGGGGAGTGGGATGACACCGGGGAGCTGTTTTTT
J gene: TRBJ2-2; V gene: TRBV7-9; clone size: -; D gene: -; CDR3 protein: CASSPKGRGRGELFF; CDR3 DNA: TGTGCCAGCAGCCCAAAAGGGAGGGGGCGCGGGGAGCTGTTTTTT
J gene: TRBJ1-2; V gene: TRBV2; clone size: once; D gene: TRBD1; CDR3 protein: CASSARQGAGGYTF; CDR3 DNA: TGTGCCAGCAGTGCGCGACAGGGGGCGGGAGGCTACACCTTC
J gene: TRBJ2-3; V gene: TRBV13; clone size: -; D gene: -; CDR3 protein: CASSARADTQYF; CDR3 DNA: TGTGCCAGCAGCGCCAGGGCGGATACGCAGTATTTT
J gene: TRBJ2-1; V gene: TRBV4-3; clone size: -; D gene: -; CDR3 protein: CASSQVYGGQHNEQFF; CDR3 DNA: TGCGCCAGCAGCCAAGTTTATGGGGGGCAGCACAATGAGCAGTTCTTC
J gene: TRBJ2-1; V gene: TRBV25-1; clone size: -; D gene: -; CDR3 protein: CASSESNEQFF; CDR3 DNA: TGTGCCAGCAGTGAATCCAATGAGCAGTTCTTC
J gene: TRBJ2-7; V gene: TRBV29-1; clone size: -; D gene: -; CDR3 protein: CSVSQGDSYEQYF; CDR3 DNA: TGCAGCGTTTCACAGGGTGACTCGTACGAGCAGTACTTC
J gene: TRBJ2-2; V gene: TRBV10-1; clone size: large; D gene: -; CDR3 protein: CASSFTGAGELFF; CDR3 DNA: TGCGCCAGCAGCTTTACAGGCGCCGGGGAGCTGTTTTTT
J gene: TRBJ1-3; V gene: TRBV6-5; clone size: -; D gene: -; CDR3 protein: CASSGSGNTIYF; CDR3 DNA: TGTGCCAGCAGCGGCTCTGGAAACACCATATATTTT
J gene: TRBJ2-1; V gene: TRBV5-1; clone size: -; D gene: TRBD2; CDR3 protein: CASSFGGREGPYNEQFF; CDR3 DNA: TGCGCCAGCAGCTTTGGGGGGCGGGAGGGCCCCTACAATGAGCAGTTCTTC
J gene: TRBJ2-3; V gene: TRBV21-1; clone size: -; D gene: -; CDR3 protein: CASSKDDGPSTDTQYF; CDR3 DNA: TGTGCCAGCAGCAAAGATGACGGTCCTAGCACAGATACGCAGTATTTT
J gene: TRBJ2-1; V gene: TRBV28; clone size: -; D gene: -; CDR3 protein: CASSLSQGYNEQFF; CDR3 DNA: TGTGCCAGCAGTTTATCACAGGGTTACAATGAGCAGTTCTTC
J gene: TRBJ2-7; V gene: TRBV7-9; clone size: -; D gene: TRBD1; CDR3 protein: CASSFLLDRAPYEQYF; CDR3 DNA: TGTGCCAGCAGCTTCCTCTTAGACAGGGCCCCCTACGAGCAGTACTTC
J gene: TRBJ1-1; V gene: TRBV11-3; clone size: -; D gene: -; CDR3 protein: CASSLQRGGNTEAFF; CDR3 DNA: TGTGCCAGCAGCTTACAAAGGGGGGGGAACACTGAAGCTTTCTTT
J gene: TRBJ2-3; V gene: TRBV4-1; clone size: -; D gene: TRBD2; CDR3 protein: CASSQDSGRATDTQYF; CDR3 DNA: TGCGCCAGCAGCCAAGATAGCGGGAGGGCCACAGATACGCAGTATTTT
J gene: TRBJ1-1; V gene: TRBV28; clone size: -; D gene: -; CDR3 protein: CASSLQNTEAFF; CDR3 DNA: TGTGCCAGCAGTTTACAGAACACTGAAGCTTTCTTT
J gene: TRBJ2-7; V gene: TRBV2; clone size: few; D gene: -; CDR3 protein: CASSHYSGSYEQYF; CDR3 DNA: TGTGCCAGCAGCCACTATAGCGGCTCCTACGAGCAGTACTTC
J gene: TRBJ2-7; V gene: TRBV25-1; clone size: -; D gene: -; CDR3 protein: CASSDFSYEQYF; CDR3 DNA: TGTGCCAGCAGTGATTTCAGCTACGAGCAGTACTTC
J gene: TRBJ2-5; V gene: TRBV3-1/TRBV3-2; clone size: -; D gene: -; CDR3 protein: CASKETQYF; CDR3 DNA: TGTGCCAGCAAAGAGACCCAGTACTTC
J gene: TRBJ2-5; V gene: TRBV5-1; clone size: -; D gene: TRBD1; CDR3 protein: CASSSGTAQETQYF; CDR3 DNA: TGCGCCAGCAGCTCCGGGACAGCTCAAGAGACCCAGTACTTC
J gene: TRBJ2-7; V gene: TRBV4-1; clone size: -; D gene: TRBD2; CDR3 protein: CASSASGSYEQYF; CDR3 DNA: TGCGCCAGCAGCGCTAGCGGCTCCTACGAGCAGTACTTC
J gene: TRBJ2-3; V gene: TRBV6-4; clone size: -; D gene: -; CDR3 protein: CASADGDNTDTQYF; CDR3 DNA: TGTGCCAGCGCCGATGGGGACAACACAGATACGCAGTATTTT
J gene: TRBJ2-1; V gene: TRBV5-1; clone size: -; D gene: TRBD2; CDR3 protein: CASSLEVLAGLNEQFF; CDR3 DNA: TGCGCCAGCAGCTTGGAGGTACTAGCGGGCCTGAATGAGCAGTTCTTC
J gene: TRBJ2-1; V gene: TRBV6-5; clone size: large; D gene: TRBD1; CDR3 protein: CASSDRVNEQFF; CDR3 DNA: TGTGCCAGCAGTGACAGGGTTAATGAGCAGTTCTTC
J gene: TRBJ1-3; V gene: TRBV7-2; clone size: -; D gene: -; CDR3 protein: CASSLGGSGNTIYF; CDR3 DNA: TGTGCCAGCAGCTTAGGGGGCTCTGGAAACACCATATATTTT
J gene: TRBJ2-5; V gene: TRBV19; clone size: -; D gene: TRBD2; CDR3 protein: CASSSSGGALETQYF; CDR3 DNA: TGTGCCAGTAGTTCGAGCGGGGGGGCATTGGAGACCCAGTACTTC
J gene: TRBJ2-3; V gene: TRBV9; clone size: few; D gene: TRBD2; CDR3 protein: CASSVGGGRTDTQYF; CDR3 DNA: TGTGCCAGCAGCGTAGGCGGGGGGCGAACAGATACGCAGTATTTT
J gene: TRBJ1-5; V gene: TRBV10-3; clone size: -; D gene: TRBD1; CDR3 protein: CAIPGGSGGNQPQHF; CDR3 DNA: TGTGCCATCCCCGGAGGGTCAGGGGGGAATCAGCCCCAGCATTTT
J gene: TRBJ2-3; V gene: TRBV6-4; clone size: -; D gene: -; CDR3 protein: CASSASGTDTQYF; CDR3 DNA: TGTGCCAGCAGTGCTAGCGGCACAGATACGCAGTATTTT
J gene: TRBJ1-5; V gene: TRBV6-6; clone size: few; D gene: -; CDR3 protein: CASSRGQSNQPQHF; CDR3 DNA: TGTGCCAGCAGCAGAGGACAAAGCAATCAGCCCCAGCATTTT
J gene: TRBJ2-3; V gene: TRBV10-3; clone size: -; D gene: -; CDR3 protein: CAISGADTQYF; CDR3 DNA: TGTGCCATCAGTGGGGCAGATACGCAGTATTTT
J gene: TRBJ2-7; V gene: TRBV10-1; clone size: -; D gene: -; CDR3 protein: CASGGDRQLYEQYF; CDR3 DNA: TGCGCCAGCGGGGGGGACAGGCAACTATACGAGCAGTACTTC
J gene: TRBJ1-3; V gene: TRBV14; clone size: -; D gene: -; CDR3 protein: CASSPGHSGNTIYF; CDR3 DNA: TGTGCCAGCAGCCCGGGACACTCTGGAAACACCATATATTTT
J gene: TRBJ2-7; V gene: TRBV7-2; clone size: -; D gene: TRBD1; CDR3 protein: CASSFRTGGWFEQYF; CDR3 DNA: TGTGCCAGCAGCTTTCGGACAGGGGGCTGGTTCGAGCAGTACTTC
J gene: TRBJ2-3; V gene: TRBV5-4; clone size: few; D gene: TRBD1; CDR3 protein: CASSLAGTGACDTQYF; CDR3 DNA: TGTGCCAGCAGCTTGGCAGGGACAGGGGCCTGTGATACGCAGTATTTT
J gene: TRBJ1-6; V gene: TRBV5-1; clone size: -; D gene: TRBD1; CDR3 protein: CASSLGTGRNSPLHF; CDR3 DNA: TGCGCCAGCAGCTTGGGGACAGGGCGTAATTCACCCCTCCACTTT
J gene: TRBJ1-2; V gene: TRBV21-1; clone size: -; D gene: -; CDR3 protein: CASSNRGGYTF; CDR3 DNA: TGTGCCAGCAGCAACAGGGGTGGCTACACCTTC
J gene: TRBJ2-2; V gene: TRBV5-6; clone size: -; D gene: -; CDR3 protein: CASSLHHRANTGELFF; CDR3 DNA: TGTGCCAGCAGCTTGCATCACAGGGCGAACACCGGGGAGCTGTTTTTT
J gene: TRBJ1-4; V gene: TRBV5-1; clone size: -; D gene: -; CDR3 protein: CASSLTATNEKLFF; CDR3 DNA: TGCGCCAGCAGCTTGACAGCAACTAATGAAAAACTGTTTTTT
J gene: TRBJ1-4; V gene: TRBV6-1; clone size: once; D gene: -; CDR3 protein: CASSDRGEKLFF; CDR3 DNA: TGTGCCAGCAGTGACAGGGGAGAAAAACTGTTTTTT
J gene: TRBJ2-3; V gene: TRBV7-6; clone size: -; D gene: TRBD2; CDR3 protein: CASSPLAGATDTQYF; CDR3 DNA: TGTGCCAGCAGCCCATTAGCGGGAGCCACAGATACGCAGTATTTT
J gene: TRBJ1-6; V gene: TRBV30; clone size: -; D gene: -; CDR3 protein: CAWTETSYNSPLHF; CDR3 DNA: TGTGCCTGGACCGAGACGAGCTATAATTCACCCCTCCACTTT
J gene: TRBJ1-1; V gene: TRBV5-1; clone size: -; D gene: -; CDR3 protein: CASSLGTEAFF; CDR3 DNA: TGCGCCAGCAGCTTGGGGACTGAAGCTTTCTTT
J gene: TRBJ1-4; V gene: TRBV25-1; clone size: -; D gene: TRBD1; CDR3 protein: CASSGQGANEKLFF; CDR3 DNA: TGTGCCAGCAGTGGACAGGGGGCTAATGAAAAACTGTTTTTT
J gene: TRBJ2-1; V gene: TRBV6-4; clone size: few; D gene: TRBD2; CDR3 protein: CASSDSSGGANEQFF; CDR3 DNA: TGTGCCAGCAGTGACTCTAGCGGGGGGGCCAATGAGCAGTTCTTC
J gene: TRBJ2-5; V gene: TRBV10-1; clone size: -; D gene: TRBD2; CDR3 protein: CASSEGTSGVQETQYF; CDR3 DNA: TGCGCCAGCAGTGAGGGAACTAGCGGAGTCCAAGAGACCCAGTACTTC
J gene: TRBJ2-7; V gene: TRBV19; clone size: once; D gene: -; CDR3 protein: CASSIVGDSSYEQYF; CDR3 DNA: TGTGCCAGTAGTATTGTAGGGGACTCCTCCTACGAGCAGTACTTC
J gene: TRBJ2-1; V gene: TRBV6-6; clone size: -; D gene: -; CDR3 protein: CASNPAASVPEQFF; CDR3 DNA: TGTGCCAGCAACCCCGCAGCTAGCGTGCCTGAGCAGTTCTTC
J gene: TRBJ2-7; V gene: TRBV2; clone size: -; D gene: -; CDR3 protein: CASSGEDSYEQYF; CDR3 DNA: TGTGCCAGCAGTGGAGAAGACTCCTACGAGCAGTACTTC